The 6 T cell receptor beta chains given below trace back to one sample, sequenced in a study of shared clonotypes between healthy human individuals. Some clones are missing from TCRdb's copy, which holds only in-frame ones; the method was immunoSEQ multiplex PCR. Of some 740,000 clones listed, 85% to 95% are singletons. CD45RO negativity and positive selection for CCR7 defined naive CD8 cells, a population that excluded terminally differentiated effector memory CD45RA+ cells. Sequencing was done on a sample of naive CD8+ T cells sorted from blood. The receptors come from a man younger than 45 in good health.

The chain links TRBV10-3 to TRBJ2-1; D gene uncertain. Trimming took 2 bases from V and 6 from J, leaving 5 bases between them. Germline loops: CDR1 ENHRY, CDR2 SYGVKD. The CDR3 sequence is 12 residues long. CDR3 amino acids: CAISEVINEQFF. CDR3 in DNA: TGTGCCATCAGTGAGGTTATCAATGAGCAGTTCTTC.

This clone was seen a single time. The J gene is TRBJ1-4, the V gene TRBV5-4; tentative D call: TRBD1 (5 bases). The germline V gene has CDR1 SGHNT and CDR2 YYREEE (reference sequence). The CDR3 totals 14 residues. V lost 1 base, J lost 6 bases, and 10 bases lay in between. The CDR3 region is CASSLLAGDEKLFF. The DNA of the CDR3 is TGTGCCAGCAGCTTGTTGGCGGGGGATGAAAAACTGTTTTTT.

The chain recombines TRBV29-1 with TRBJ2-7; TRBD1 agrees at 7 bases. The CDR3 runs to 15 residues. V trimming: 7 bases; J trimming: 0 bases; junction bases outside the gene matches: 12. Germline CDR1 SQVTM, CDR2 ANQGSEA. The CDR3 DNA is TGCAGCGCCTCCGGGACAGCCAACAACTCCTACGAGCAGTACTTC. Its translation: CSASGTANNSYEQYF.

The V call is TRBV2, the J call TRBJ1-5, with TRBD1 matching 9 bases. The CDR3 contains 17 residues. Germline-derived CDR1 and CDR2 are SNHLY and FYNNEI. With V trimmed by 3 bases and J by 1 base, 7 bases remained unmatched. The CDR3 DNA follows: TGTGCCAGCAGTGAGGACAGGGGTTATAGGAGCAATCAGCCCCAGCATTTT. It is translated as CASSEDRGYRSNQPQHF.

The chain recombines TRBV10-3 with TRBJ2-5; D may be TRBD1 (6 bases). Germline V gene sequence: CDR1 ENHRY, CDR2 SYGVKD. The CDR3 sequence is 19 residues long. V was clipped by 4 bases and J by 2 bases, with 26 bases between them. For the CDR3, the DNA is TGTGCCATCAGTGGACGAGTGACCCCAGGGGTACGGGGTCAAGAGACCCAGTACTTC. It specifies CAISGRVTPGVRGQETQYF.

The chain carries TRBV6-6 and TRBJ2-3, with D perhaps TRBD1 or TRBD2 (6 bases each). Germline V gene lookup returns CDR1 MNHNY and CDR2 SVGAGI (reference sequence). CDR3 length: 13 amino acids. CDR3 protein: CSIAEGVRDTQYF. The CDR3 nucleotides read TGTAGTATAGCGGAGGGGGTAAGAGATACGCAGTATTTT.